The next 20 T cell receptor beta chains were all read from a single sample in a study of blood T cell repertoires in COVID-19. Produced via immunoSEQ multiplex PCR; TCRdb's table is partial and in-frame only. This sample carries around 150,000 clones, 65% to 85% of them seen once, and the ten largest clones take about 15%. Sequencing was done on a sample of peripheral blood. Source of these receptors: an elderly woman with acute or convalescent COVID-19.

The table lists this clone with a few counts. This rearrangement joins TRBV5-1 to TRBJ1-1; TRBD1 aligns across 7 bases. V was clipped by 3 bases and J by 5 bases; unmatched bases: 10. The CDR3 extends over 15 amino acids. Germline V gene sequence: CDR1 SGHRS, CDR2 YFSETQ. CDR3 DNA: TGCGCCAGCAGCTCAAACCGACAGGGCCCAACTGAAGCTTTCTTT. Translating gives CASSSNRQGPTEAFF.

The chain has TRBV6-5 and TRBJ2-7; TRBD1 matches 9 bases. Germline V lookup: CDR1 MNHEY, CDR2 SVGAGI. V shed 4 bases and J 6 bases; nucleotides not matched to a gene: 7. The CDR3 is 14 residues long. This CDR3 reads CASSFHRGLSEQYF. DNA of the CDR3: TGTGCCAGCAGTTTTCACAGGGGGCTCTCCGAGCAGTACTTC.

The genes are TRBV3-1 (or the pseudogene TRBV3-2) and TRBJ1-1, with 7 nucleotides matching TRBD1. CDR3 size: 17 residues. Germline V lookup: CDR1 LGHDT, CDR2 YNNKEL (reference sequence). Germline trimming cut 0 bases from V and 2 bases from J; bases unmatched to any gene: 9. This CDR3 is CASSQEHVTGLNTEAFF. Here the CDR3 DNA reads TGTGCCAGCAGCCAAGAGCACGTGACAGGGCTAAACACTGAAGCTTTCTTT.

The CDR3 is CASSVLIRGPKEETQYF. The CDR3 DNA is TGTGCCAGCAGCGTACTTATCAGGGGGCCAAAAGAGGAGACCCAGTACTTC. This chain links TRBV7-9 with TRBJ2-5; 8 bases match TRBD1. The CDR3 spans 17 residues. CDR1 and CDR2 from the germline V gene are SEHNR and FQNEAQ (reference sequence). Losses at the gene ends were 5 bases for V and 5 bases for J; bases not matched to a gene: 16.

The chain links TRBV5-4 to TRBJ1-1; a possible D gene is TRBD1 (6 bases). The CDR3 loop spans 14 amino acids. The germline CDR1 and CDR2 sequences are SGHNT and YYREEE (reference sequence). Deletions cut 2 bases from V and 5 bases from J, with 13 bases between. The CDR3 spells CASSFNRVGTEAFF. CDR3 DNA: TGTGCCAGCAGCTTTAACAGGGTTGGGACTGAAGCTTTCTTT.

The CDR3 DNA is TGTGCCAGCAGTGGAACAGGGGAAGCATCTCGCTACACCTTC. Its translation: CASSGTGEASRYTF. The chain has TRBV7-2 and TRBJ1-2, with TRBD1 matching 7 bases. Germline trimming cut 6 bases from V and 9 bases from J; bases unmatched to any gene: 13. This CDR3 comprises 14 residues. The V gene's germline CDR1 is SGHTA and CDR2 FQGNSA.

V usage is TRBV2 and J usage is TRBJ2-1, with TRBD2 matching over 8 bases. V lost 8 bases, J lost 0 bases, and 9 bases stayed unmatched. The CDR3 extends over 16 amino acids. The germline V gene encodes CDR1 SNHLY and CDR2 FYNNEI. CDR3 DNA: TGTGCCAGCTGGAGGGAGCGGGGGCGCTCCTACAATGAGCAGTTCTTC. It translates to CASWRERGRSYNEQFF. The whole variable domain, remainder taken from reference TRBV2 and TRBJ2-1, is EPEVTQTPSHQVTQMGQEVILRCVPISNHLYFYWYRQILGQKVEFLVSFYNNEISEKSEIFDDQFSVERPDGSNFTLKIRSTKLEDSAMYFCASWRERGRSYNEQFFGPGTRLTVL.

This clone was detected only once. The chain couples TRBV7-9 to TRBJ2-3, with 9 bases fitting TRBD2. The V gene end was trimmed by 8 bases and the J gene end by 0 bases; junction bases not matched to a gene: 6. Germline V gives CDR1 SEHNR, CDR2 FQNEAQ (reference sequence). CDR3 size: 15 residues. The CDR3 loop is CASLITSGSTDTQYF. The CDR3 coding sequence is TGTGCCAGCCTTATTACTAGCGGGAGCACAGATACGCAGTATTTT. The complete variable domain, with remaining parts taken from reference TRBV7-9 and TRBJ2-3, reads DTGVSQNPRHKITKRGQNVTFRCDPISEHNRLYWYRQTLGQGPEFLTYFQNEAQLEKSRLLSDRFSAERPKGSFSTLEIQRTEQGDSAMYLCASLITSGSTDTQYFGPGTRLTVL.

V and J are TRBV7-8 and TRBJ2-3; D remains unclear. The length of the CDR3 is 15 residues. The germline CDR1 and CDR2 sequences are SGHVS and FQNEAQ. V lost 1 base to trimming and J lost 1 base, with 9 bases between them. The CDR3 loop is CASSLGLERTDTQYF. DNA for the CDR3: TGTGCCAGCAGCTTAGGGCTAGAGCGCACAGATACGCAGTATTTT. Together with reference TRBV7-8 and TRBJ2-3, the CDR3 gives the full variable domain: GAGVSQSPRYKVAKRGQDVALRCDPISGHVSLFWYQQALGQGPEFLTYFQNEAQLDKSGLPSDRFFAERPEGSVSTLKIQRTQQEDSAVYLCASSLGLERTDTQYFGPGTRLTVL.

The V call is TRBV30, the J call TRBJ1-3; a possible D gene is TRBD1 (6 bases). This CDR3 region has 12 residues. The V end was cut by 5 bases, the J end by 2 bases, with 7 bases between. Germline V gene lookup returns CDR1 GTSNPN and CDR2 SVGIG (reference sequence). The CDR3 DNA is TGTGCCTGGCGACAGGCTGGAAACACCATATATTTT. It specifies CAWRQAGNTIYF.

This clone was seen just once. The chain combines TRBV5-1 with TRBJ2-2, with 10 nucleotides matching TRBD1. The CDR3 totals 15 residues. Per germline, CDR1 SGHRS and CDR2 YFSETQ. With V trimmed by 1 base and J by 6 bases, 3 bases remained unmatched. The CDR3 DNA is TGCGCCAGCAGCTTGAGGACAGGGGGTGCCGGGGAGCTGTTTTTT. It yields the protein CASSLRTGGAGELFF.

The CDR3 reads CASSPSRYPNSPLHF. CDR3 nucleotide sequence: TGTGCCAGTAGTCCCTCTCGGTACCCTAATTCACCCCTCCACTTT. The chain joins TRBV19 to TRBJ1-6; no reliable D call. CDR1 and CDR2 from the germline V gene are LNHDA and SQIVND (reference sequence). Trimming took off 5 bases at V and 6 bases at J, with 14 bases between the two ends. The CDR3 is 15 amino acids.

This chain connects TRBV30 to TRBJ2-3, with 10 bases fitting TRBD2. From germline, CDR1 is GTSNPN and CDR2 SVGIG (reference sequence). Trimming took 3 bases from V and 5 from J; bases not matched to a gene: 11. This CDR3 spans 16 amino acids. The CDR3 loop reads CAWSALGAGGRDTQYF. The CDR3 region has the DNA TGTGCCTGGAGCGCCTTAGGAGCGGGGGGGAGAGATACGCAGTATTTT.

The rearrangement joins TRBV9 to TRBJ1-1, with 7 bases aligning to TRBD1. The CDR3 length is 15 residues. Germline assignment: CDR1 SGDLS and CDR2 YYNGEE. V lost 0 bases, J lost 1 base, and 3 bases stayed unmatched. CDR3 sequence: CASSVAGQKNTEAFF. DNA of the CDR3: TGTGCCAGCAGCGTAGCGGGACAGAAGAACACTGAAGCTTTCTTT. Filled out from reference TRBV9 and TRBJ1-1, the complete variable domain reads DSGVTQTPKHLITATGQRVTLRCSPRSGDLSVYWYQQSLDQGLQFLIQYYNGEERAKGNILERFSAQQFPDLHSELNLSSLELGDSALYFCASSVAGQKNTEAFFGQGTRLTVV.

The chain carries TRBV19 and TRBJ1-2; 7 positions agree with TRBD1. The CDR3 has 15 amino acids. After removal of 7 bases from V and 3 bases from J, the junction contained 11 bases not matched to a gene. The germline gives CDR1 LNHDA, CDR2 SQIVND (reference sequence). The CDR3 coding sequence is TGTGCCAGTACCGCCGGGACAGCCAACGACTATGGCTACACCTTC. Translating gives CASTAGTANDYGYTF.

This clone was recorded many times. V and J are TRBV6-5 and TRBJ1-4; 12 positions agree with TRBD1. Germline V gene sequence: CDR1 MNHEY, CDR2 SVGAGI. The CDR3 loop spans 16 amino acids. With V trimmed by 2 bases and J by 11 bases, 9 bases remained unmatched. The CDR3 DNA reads TGTGCCAGCAGTTACGACATGGGACAGGGGGCTGGGAAACTGTTTTTT. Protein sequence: CASSYDMGQGAGKLFF.

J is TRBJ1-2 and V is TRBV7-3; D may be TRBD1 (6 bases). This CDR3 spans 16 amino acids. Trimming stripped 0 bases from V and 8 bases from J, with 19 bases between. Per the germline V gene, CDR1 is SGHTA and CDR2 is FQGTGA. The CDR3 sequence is CASSLTPGLRGGGYTF. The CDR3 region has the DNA TGTGCCAGCAGCTTAACCCCAGGGCTCCGGGGGGGCGGCTACACCTTC.

Here the CDR3 DNA reads TGTGCCAGCAGTTTACGGACTCCGGAGACCCAGTACTTC. Translating it yields CASSLRTPETQYF. This rearrangement joins TRBV28 to TRBJ2-5; D possibly corresponds to TRBD2 (5 bases). The CDR3 is made up of 13 amino acids. CDR1 is MDHEN and CDR2 is SYDVKM in the germline V gene. Trimming left V 2 bases short and J 5 bases short, with 9 bases between.

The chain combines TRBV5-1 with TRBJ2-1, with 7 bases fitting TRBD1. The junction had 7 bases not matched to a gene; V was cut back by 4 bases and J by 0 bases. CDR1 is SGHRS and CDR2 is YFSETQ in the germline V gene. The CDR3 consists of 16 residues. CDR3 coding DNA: TGCGCCAGCAGCCGCCAGGGGGAGTCCTCCTACAATGAGCAGTTCTTC. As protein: CASSRQGESSYNEQFF. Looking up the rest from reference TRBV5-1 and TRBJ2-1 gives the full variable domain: KAGVTQTPRYLIKTRGQQVTLSCSPISGHRSVSWYQQTPGQGLQFLFEYFSETQRNKGNFPGRFSGRQFSNSRSEMNVSTLELGDSALYLCASSRQGESSYNEQFFGPGTRLTVL.

CDR3 in amino acids: CASSLGQGSNQPQHF. DNA of the CDR3: TGTGCCAGTAGTCTAGGGCAGGGAAGCAATCAGCCCCAGCATTTT. This chain uses TRBV19 with TRBJ1-5; possibly TRBD1 for D (5 bases). The CDR3 runs 15 residues. V was pared by 5 bases and J by 1 base, with 12 bases between. Germline assignment: CDR1 LNHDA and CDR2 SQIVND (reference sequence).